The source of this T cell receptor beta chain is a study of blood T cells in healthy people across ages. This CDR3 region has 20 residues. CDR1 SQVTM and CDR2 ANQGSEA come from the germline V gene. About this clonotype itself: The antigen remains undetermined.

The authors ran a second PCR of about 7 to 11 cycles using a sample-barcoded 5' primer and a J-beta primer mix. The template-switch adaptor was a 5' adaptor with 12 random nucleotides. It tagged each cDNA molecule. TCRdb passed the 5' RACE reads through MiXCR, listing each CDR3 protein once. The table includes about 1.5 million distinct CDR3 sequences, 35% to 45% detected once. Investigators took about 9.1 milliliters of peripheral blood from every donor. Study-wide points: Roughly linear declines in TCR beta diversity per million T cells occurred with age. Diversity of TCR beta correlated strongly with naive T cell percentage.

The sample taken for sequencing was blood. The receptor was derived from a young woman in good health. This chain links TRBV29-1 with TRBJ2-1, with 8 positions matching TRBD1. The J call may be wrong; the DNA end is better matched by TRBJ2-7. The CDR3 DNA sequence: TGCAGCGTTGAAGACCCCTCAGGGGGCTCATCACAGGGCTCCTACAATGAGCAGTACTTC. It yields the protein CSVEDPSGGSSQGSYNEQYF.